Shown below are 22 T cell receptor beta chains from a single sample sequenced in a study of beta chain features in type 1 diabetes. Every isolated RNA sample was fully reverse transcribed, so sequencing captured expressed TCRB transcripts. TCRdb's copy holds only in-frame clones and misses some; the assay was immunoSEQ multiplex PCR. The repertoire consists of roughly 310,000 clones, with about 10% occurring once and the leading ten covering just over 0.015%. Source material: naive CD4+ T cells from blood. These receptors all come from a woman in her 30s in good health.

A remark on this clone: This sample also contains other DNA sequences that code for the same CDR3. The rearrangement links TRBV7-6 to TRBJ2-5; 7 bases are a match to TRBD1. J lost 1 base, V lost 1 base, and 0 bases had no gene match. Looked up from germline, CDR1 is SGHVS and CDR2 is FNYEAQ. This CDR3 comprises 14 residues. In nucleotides, the CDR3 is TGTGCCAGCAGCTTAGGACAGGGCCAAGAGACCCAGTACTTC. It encodes CASSLGQGQETQYF.

V usage is TRBV6-1 and J usage is TRBJ2-5, with 8 bases that match TRBD1. The CDR3 extends over 15 amino acids. J lost 4 bases, V lost 3 bases, and 7 bases had no gene match. CDR1 and CDR2 from the germline V gene are MNHNS and SASEGT. The CDR3 is CASSDNPGGPETQYF. DNA of the CDR3: TGTGCCAGCAGTGACAATCCAGGGGGCCCAGAGACCCAGTACTTC.

The chain couples TRBV18 to TRBJ2-5; 11 bases map to TRBD2. Germline loops: CDR1 KGHSH, CDR2 LQKENI. The CDR3 is 16 amino acids. V lost 0 bases, J lost 7 bases, and 7 bases stayed unmatched. Here the CDR3 reads CASSPPGTSGSGTQYF. The CDR3 nucleotides read TGTGCCAGCTCACCACCGGGCACTAGCGGGAGCGGGACCCAGTACTTC. The full variable domain, its missing parts supplied by reference TRBV18 and TRBJ2-5, is NAGVMQNPRHLVRRRGQEARLRCSPMKGHSHVYWYRQLPEEGLKFMVYLQKENIIDESGMPKERFSAEFPKEGPSILRIQQVVRGDSAAYFCASSPPGTSGSGTQYFGPGTRLLVL.

This clone came up a few times. The V call is TRBV7-6, the J call TRBJ2-7, with TRBD2 matching over 8 bases. In germline, CDR1 is SGHVS, CDR2 FNYEAQ. This CDR3 comprises 15 residues. The ends lost 4 bases at V and 3 bases at J; junction bases unmatched: 8. The CDR3 sequence: CASSSTSGGGYEQYF. CDR3 nucleotide sequence: TGTGCCAGCAGCTCCACTAGCGGAGGGGGCTACGAGCAGTACTTC.

This clone was observed a handful of times. The chain employs TRBV2 and TRBJ2-5; D is ambiguous. The length of the CDR3 is 14 residues. The germline CDR1 and CDR2 sequences are SNHLY and FYNNEI. Trimming cost V 4 bases and J 1 base, with 10 bases left between them. In nucleotides, the CDR3 is TGTGCCAGCAGTGCGGTGGTGAGCCAAGAGACCCAGTACTTC. This gives the protein CASSAVVSQETQYF.

The gene calls are TRBV30 and TRBJ1-5; 9 bases map to TRBD1. V shed 3 bases, J shed 2 bases, and the junction held 5 bases outside the gene matches. This CDR3 has 15 residues. Germline V lookup: CDR1 GTSNPN, CDR2 SVGIG (reference sequence). This CDR3 reads CAWSNRGRGNQPQHF. CDR3 bases: TGTGCCTGGAGCAACAGGGGGCGAGGCAATCAGCCCCAGCATTTT.

This clone was observed a few times. The V and J genes are TRBV7-3 and TRBJ2-5; TRBD2 might be the D (6 bases). Per germline, CDR1 SGHTA and CDR2 FQGTGA. The length of the CDR3 is 14 residues. The V end was cut by 5 bases, the J end by 3 bases, with 13 bases between. In DNA form, the CDR3 reads TGTGCCAGCAGCCGAATCGGGGGAGAAGAGACCCAGTACTTC. Its translation: CASSRIGGEETQYF.

This clone was picked up a small number of times. The chain joins TRBV6-6 to TRBJ2-7, with D tentatively TRBD2 (7 bases). Trimming took off 5 bases at V and 0 bases at J, with 17 bases between the two ends. The CDR3 consists of 16 residues. Germline lookup yields CDR1 MNHNY and CDR2 SVGAGI (reference sequence). CDR3 residues: CASSKGGSGISYEQYF. The CDR3 DNA is TGTGCCAGCAGTAAAGGGGGAAGCGGGATCTCCTACGAGCAGTACTTC.

As DNA, the CDR3 is TGCAGCGTGGCAGGGATCCAGACTAGCGGGAGAGGAGAGACCCAGTACTTC. Protein product: CSVAGIQTSGRGETQYF. The V call is TRBV29-1, the J call TRBJ2-5, with 12 bases identical to TRBD2. The CDR3 length is 17 residues. From germline, CDR1 is SQVTM and CDR2 ANQGSEA. The ends lost 6 bases at V and 4 bases at J; junction bases unmatched: 15.

This rearrangement joins TRBV7-8 to TRBJ2-5, with 9 bases fitting TRBD2. V gave up 3 bases and J gave up 5 bases; unmatched junction bases: 10. The CDR3 runs to 16 residues. Germline V CDR1 and CDR2: SGHVS, FQNEAQ. DNA for the CDR3: TGTGCCAGCAGCTTCGTTCGCGGGAGGGCCTTTGAGACCCAGTACTTC. As protein: CASSFVRGRAFETQYF. The full variable domain, in which reference TRBV7-8 and TRBJ2-5 provide the parts outside the CDR3, is GAGVSQSPRYKVAKRGQDVALRCDPISGHVSLFWYQQALGQGPEFLTYFQNEAQLDKSGLPSDRFFAERPEGSVSTLKIQRTQQEDSAVYLCASSFVRGRAFETQYFGPGTRLLVL.

In this sample, this clone turned up a few times. V usage is TRBV19 and J usage is TRBJ2-7, with D possibly TRBD2 on 6 matching bases. The germline V gene encodes CDR1 LNHDA and CDR2 SQIVND (reference sequence). The CDR3 loop spans 14 amino acids. V was pared by 5 bases and J by 3 bases, with 14 bases between. In DNA, the CDR3 is TGTGCCAGTAGTTCCCCCGGGAGAGACTACGAGCAGTACTTC. Its translation is CASSSPGRDYEQYF.

This rearrangement joins TRBV6-5 to TRBJ2-5, with 9 bases that match TRBD1. The germline gives CDR1 MNHEY, CDR2 SVGAGI. After removal of 5 bases from V and 5 bases from J, the junction contained 6 bases not matched to a gene. The CDR3 contains 14 residues. CDR3: CASSLTGGGETQYF. For the CDR3, the DNA is TGTGCCAGCAGTCTCACAGGGGGCGGGGAGACCCAGTACTTC.

The chain employs TRBV7-9 and TRBJ2-1, with 7 bases that match TRBD2. Germline V gene data show CDR1 as SEHNR and CDR2 as FQNEAQ (reference sequence). The CDR3 totals 16 residues. V lost 7 bases, J lost 8 bases, and 17 bases stayed unmatched. This CDR3 reads CASTHPSAGPLDEQFF. For the CDR3, the DNA is TGTGCCAGCACCCACCCCTCAGCGGGACCCCTGGATGAGCAGTTCTTC.

This clone was detected only a few times. The rearrangement uses TRBV27 and TRBJ2-1; 10 bases line up with TRBD2. Trimming at V came to 8 bases and at J to 2 bases, leaving 9 bases not matched to a gene. Germline lookup yields CDR1 MNHEY and CDR2 SMNVEV (reference sequence). CDR3 length: 16 amino acids. CDR3 amino acids: CASRRLAGRTYNEQFF. CDR3 nucleotides: TGTGCCAGCCGAAGACTAGCGGGCCGGACCTACAATGAGCAGTTCTTC.

This clone has more than one count but fewer than ten. The chain links TRBV27 to TRBJ2-5; the match to TRBD2 covers 10 bases. The V gene's germline CDR1 is MNHEY and CDR2 SMNVEV (reference sequence). The CDR3 runs to 16 residues. The J segment lost 5 bases and the V segment lost 3 bases, leaving 9 bases of the junction unmatched. The CDR3 DNA reads TGTGCCAGCAGTTTGTCTGCTAGCGGGAGTGCGGAGACCCAGTACTTC. Its protein product is CASSLSASGSAETQYF.

The chain recombines TRBV5-1 with TRBJ2-6; TRBD1 matches at 9 bases. The germline V gene has CDR1 SGHRS and CDR2 YFSETQ. The CDR3 totals 18 residues. J lost 0 bases, V lost 4 bases, and 8 bases had no gene match. CDR3: CASSPTGGPISGANVLTF. The CDR3, as DNA: TGCGCCAGCAGCCCGACAGGGGGACCGATCTCTGGGGCCAACGTCCTGACTTTC.

The rearrangement joins TRBV7-2 to TRBJ2-1; weak D call: TRBD2 (6 bases). The CDR3 spans 15 residues. Germline V gene sequence: CDR1 SGHTA, CDR2 FQGNSA. Trimming took 3 bases from V and 7 from J, leaving 16 bases between them. CDR3 residues: CASSFDAGRGNEQFF. CDR3 nucleotide sequence: TGTGCCAGCAGCTTTGATGCGGGACGGGGGAATGAGCAGTTCTTC.

The CDR3 region has the DNA TGTGCCAGCGGGGGGACGGGTGTGGGGGAGCAGTACTTC. It translates to CASGGTGVGEQYF. The V and J genes are TRBV19 and TRBJ2-7, with 7 bases identical to TRBD2. The germline V gene encodes CDR1 LNHDA and CDR2 SQIVND (reference sequence). The junction had 12 bases not matched to a gene; V was cut back by 9 bases and J by 7 bases. The CDR3 is 13 amino acids.

This clone was found a few times. The V and J genes are TRBV5-6 and TRBJ2-5; 8 nucleotides match TRBD1. The DNA matches TRBJ2-7 better at its end, which makes the J call doubtful. The CDR3 consists of 15 residues. Per germline, CDR1 SGHDT and CDR2 YYEEEE. The CDR3 is CASSLGAGGLYEQYF. CDR3 DNA sequence: TGTGCCAGCAGCTTAGGGGCAGGGGGCCTCTACGAGCAGTACTTC.

J is TRBJ2-7 and V is TRBV28; 9 nucleotides agree with TRBD1. There are 14 residues in the CDR3. V trimming: 6 bases; J trimming: 3 bases; junction bases outside the gene matches: 6. The germline gives CDR1 MDHEN, CDR2 SYDVKM. CDR3 bases: TGTGCCAGCAGATTCACAGGGGGCGGCTACGAGCAGTACTTC. The encoded protein is CASRFTGGGYEQYF.

A few counts support this clone. The chain has TRBV13 and TRBJ2-1, with 8 nucleotides matching TRBD2. Trimming took 5 bases from V and 0 from J; bases not matched to a gene: 12. This CDR3 is built from 18 residues. The germline gives CDR1 PRHDT, CDR2 FYEKMQ (reference sequence). CDR3 sequence: CASSRAGREDLSYNEQFF. The CDR3 DNA sequence: TGTGCCAGCAGCCGAGCGGGGCGGGAGGACCTCTCCTACAATGAGCAGTTCTTC.

This clone has a handful of counts. The chain's CDR3 is CAWSGALSREQYF. The CDR3 DNA follows: TGTGCCTGGAGTGGTGCTCTTTCCAGGGAGCAGTACTTC. V gene TRBV30 combines with J gene TRBJ2-7; D gene uncertain. Germline V gene lookup returns CDR1 GTSNPN and CDR2 SVGIG (reference sequence). V lost 1 base and J lost 7, with 14 bases in between. This CDR3 contains 13 residues.